The present T cell receptor beta chain was sequenced within a study of shared clonotypes between healthy human individuals. Healthy HIV-negative adults without recent acute infections or vaccinations served as donors. Sequencing was performed with immunoSEQ multiplex PCR; in TCRdb, only in-frame clones are kept and a portion is missing. The table records approximately 640,000 clones, 90% of them present only once. Study-level points and caveats: Between a handful of donors, naive CD4 clonotypes were shared at a level of around 4.9%.

The germline gives CDR1 MNHEY, CDR2 SMNVEV (reference sequence). The CDR3 extends over 14 amino acids. Trimming stripped 5 bases from V and 6 bases from J, with 14 bases between. To note about this clone: Its antigen is not known.

The chain recombines TRBV27 with TRBJ2-1; no reliable D call. The TCR originated in a man between 18 and 29 years old in good health. Some clones in this sample may be carry-over from other donors' samples. Specimen: memory CD8+ T cells from PBMCs. Subset: CD45RO+ cells pooled with CCR7-negative TemRA cells. CDR3 sequence: CASSPPAKTNEQFF. CDR3 sequence (DNA): TGTGCCAGCAGTCCTCCAGCCAAAACCAATGAGCAGTTCTTC.